Presented here are 9 T cell receptor beta chains from one specimen sequenced in a study of shared clonotypes between healthy human individuals. Sequencing was performed with immunoSEQ multiplex PCR; in TCRdb, only in-frame clones are kept and a portion is missing. Of 2 million or so clones in the sample, around 95% were seen once. The sequencing sample was made of naive CD4+ T cells sorted from blood. Subset noted: CD45RA+ positively selected. The receptor set was obtained from a man between 18 and 29 years old in good health.

The chain uses TRBV30 and TRBJ2-1, with 8 positions matching TRBD2. V shed 4 bases, J shed 8 bases, and the junction held 4 bases outside the gene matches. The CDR3 has 12 residues. CDR1 and CDR2 (germline): GTSNPN, SVGIG (reference sequence). This CDR3 is CAWTGTRDEQFF. The CDR3 bases are TGTGCCTGGACAGGGACTAGAGATGAGCAGTTCTTC.

The chain uses TRBV7-8 and TRBJ1-6; no clear D. The CDR3 consists of 13 residues. Germline loops: CDR1 SGHVS, CDR2 FQNEAQ. V was shortened by 0 bases and J by 12 bases, with 9 bases between the two germline ends. The CDR3 is CASSLAASLPLHF. In DNA, the CDR3 is TGTGCCAGCAGCTTAGCGGCTAGTTTACCCCTCCACTTT.

This clone occurred a few times. CDR3 sequence reads: CSANRPEAFF. CDR3 sequence (DNA): TGCAGTGCTAACCGCCCTGAAGCTTTCTTT. This chain uses TRBV20-1 with TRBJ1-1, with D hard to call. Germline loops: CDR1 DFQATT, CDR2 SNEGSKA (reference sequence). This CDR3 spans 10 amino acids. The ends were cut back, 4 bases at V and 6 bases at J, with 6 bases in the middle.

On this clone itself: The identical CDR3 is also encoded by other nucleotide sequences in the sample. CDR3 sequence: CAWSRGVSYEQYF. CDR3 bases: TGTGCCTGGAGTCGAGGGGTTTCCTACGAGCAGTACTTC. This chain uses TRBV30 with TRBJ2-7, with D possibly called TRBD1 or TRBD2 (5 bases each). Trimming took off 2 bases at V and 1 base at J, with 9 bases between the two ends. Per germline, CDR1 GTSNPN and CDR2 SVGIG (reference sequence). This CDR3 has 13 residues.

J is TRBJ2-5 and V is TRBV7-2; D not resolved. The CDR3 loop spans 14 amino acids. CDR1 SGHTA and CDR2 FQGNSA come from the germline V gene. Trimming took 0 bases from V and 1 from J, leaving 6 bases between them. The chain's CDR3 is CASSLALTQETQYF. For the CDR3, the DNA is TGTGCCAGCAGCTTAGCGCTAACCCAAGAGACCCAGTACTTC.

CDR3 amino acids: CAWSTTRIEAFF. As DNA, the CDR3 is TGTGCCTGGAGTACCACACGGATCGAAGCTTTCTTT. The chain joins TRBV30 to TRBJ1-1; no clear D gene. This CDR3 spans 12 amino acids. V lost 2 bases and J 8 bases, leaving 12 bases between the germline ends. Germline assignment: CDR1 GTSNPN and CDR2 SVGIG (reference sequence).

V is TRBV18 and J is TRBJ1-1; D call uncertain. The ends were cut back, 3 bases at V and 7 bases at J, with 12 bases in the middle. CDR3 length: 13 amino acids. Looked up from germline, CDR1 is KGHSH and CDR2 is LQKENI. CDR3 region: CASSPGEGREAFF. The DNA for the CDR3 is TGTGCCAGCTCACCTGGGGAGGGCCGTGAAGCTTTCTTT.

The V gene is TRBV4-2, the J gene TRBJ2-1; D is unresolved. CDR3 length: 16 amino acids. V was cut by 1 base and J by 2 bases, with 12 bases left in between. In germline, CDR1 is LGHNA, CDR2 YNFKEQ. DNA of the CDR3: TGTGCCAGCAGCCAAGTCGGCGGAGACCCCTACAATGAGCAGTTCTTC. Encoded protein: CASSQVGGDPYNEQFF.

The chain couples TRBV13 to TRBJ2-7, with 9 bases fitting TRBD2. V trimming: 4 bases; J trimming: 1 base; junction bases outside the gene matches: 14. The CDR3 is 18 residues long. Germline V CDR1 and CDR2: PRHDT, FYEKMQ (reference sequence). Here the CDR3 reads CASSYRPLLAGKSYEQYF. CDR3 bases: TGTGCCAGCAGCTATCGCCCCCTTCTAGCGGGGAAATCCTACGAGCAGTACTTC.